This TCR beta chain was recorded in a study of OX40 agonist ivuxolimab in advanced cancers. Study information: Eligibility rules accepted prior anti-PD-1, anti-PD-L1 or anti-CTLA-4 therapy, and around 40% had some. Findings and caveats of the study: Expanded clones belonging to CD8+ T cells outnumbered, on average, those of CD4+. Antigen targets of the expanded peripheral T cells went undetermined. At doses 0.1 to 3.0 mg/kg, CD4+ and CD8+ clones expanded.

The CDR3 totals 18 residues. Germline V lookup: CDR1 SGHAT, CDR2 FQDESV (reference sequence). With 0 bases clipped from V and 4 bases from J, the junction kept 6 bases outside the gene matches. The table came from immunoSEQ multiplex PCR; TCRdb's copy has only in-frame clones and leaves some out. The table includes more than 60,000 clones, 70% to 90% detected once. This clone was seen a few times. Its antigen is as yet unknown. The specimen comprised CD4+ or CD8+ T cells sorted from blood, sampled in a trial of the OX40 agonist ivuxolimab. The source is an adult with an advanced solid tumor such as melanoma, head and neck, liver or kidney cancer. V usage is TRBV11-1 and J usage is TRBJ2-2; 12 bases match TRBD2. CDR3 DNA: TGTGCCAGCAGCTTAGCGACGGGACTAGCGGGTTCCACCGGGGAGCTGTTTTTT. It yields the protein CASSLATGLAGSTGELFF.